Sequencing of this T cell receptor (beta chain) was carried out in a study of T cell responses to AZD1222 COVID-19 vaccine. CDR3 length: 15 residues. Germline V lookup: CDR1 SGHDN, CDR2 FVKESK. V shed 4 bases and J shed 6 bases, with 16 bases lying between them. Notes on this clone: The antigen is undetermined.

Sequencing used immunoSEQ multiplex PCR; TCRdb keeps in-frame clones, though not all of them. The profile shows about 93,000 clones, 80% to 90% of them singletons. Study-wide results and limits: Clonal diversity was possibly underestimated, and the donors were mostly white British, with more females.

This chain uses TRBV14 with TRBJ2-1; D may correspond to TRBD1 or TRBD2 (6 bases each). The clonotype comes from an adult in good health. The sample here was peripheral blood, taken on day 0 of AZD1222 vaccination. The CDR3 protein is CASSRGGGRANEQFF. The CDR3 DNA reads TGTGCCAGCAGCCGCGGAGGGGGGCGAGCCAATGAGCAGTTCTTC.